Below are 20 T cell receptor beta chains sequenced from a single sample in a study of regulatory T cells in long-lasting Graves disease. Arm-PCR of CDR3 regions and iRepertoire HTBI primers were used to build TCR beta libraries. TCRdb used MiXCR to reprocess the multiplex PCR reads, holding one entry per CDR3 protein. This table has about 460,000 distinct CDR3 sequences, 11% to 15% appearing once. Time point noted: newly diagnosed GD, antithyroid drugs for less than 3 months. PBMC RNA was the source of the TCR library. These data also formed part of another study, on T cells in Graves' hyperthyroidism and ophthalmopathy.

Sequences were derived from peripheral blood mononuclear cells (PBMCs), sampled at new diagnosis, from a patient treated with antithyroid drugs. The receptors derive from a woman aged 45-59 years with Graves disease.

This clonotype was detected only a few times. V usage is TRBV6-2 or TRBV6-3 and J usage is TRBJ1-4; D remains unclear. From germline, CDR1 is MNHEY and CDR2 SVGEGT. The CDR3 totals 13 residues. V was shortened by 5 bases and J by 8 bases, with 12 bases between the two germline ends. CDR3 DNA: TGTGCCAGCAGTGACCCTCAACAGGAAAAACTGTTTTTT. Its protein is CASSDPQQEKLFF.

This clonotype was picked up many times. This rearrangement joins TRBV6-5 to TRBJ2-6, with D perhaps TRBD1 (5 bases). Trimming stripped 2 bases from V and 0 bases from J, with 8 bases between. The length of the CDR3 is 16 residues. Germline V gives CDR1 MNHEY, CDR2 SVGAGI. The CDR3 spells CASSYEDSSGANVLTF. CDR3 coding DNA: TGTGCCAGCAGTTACGAAGACAGCTCTGGGGCCAACGTCCTGACTTTC.

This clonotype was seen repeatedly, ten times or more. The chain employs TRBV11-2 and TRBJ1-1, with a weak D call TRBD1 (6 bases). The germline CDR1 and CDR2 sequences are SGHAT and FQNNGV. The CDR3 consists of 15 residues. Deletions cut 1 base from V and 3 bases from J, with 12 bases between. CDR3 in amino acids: CASSLGRGGDTEAFF. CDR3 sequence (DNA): TGTGCCAGCAGCTTAGGACGAGGGGGGGACACTGAAGCTTTCTTT.

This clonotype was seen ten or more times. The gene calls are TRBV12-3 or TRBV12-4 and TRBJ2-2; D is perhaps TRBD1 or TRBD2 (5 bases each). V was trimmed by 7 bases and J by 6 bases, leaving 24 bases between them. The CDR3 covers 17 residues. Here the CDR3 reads CASTYGDALLSPGELFF. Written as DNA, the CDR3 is TGTGCCAGCACATACGGGGACGCCTTACTTTCCCCCGGGGAGCTGTTTTTT.

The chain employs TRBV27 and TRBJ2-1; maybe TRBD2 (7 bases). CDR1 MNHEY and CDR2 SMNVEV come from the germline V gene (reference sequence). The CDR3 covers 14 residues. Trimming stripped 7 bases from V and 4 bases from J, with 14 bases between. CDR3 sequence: CASMEGGGYNEQFF. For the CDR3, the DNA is TGTGCCAGCATGGAGGGAGGGGGTTACAATGAGCAGTTCTTC.

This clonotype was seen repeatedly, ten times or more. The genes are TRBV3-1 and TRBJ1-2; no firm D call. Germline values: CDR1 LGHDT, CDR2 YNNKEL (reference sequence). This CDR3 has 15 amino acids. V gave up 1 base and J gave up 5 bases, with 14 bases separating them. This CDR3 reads CASSQGVPREYGYTF. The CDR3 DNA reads TGTGCCAGCAGCCAAGGGGTTCCAAGGGAATATGGCTACACCTTC.

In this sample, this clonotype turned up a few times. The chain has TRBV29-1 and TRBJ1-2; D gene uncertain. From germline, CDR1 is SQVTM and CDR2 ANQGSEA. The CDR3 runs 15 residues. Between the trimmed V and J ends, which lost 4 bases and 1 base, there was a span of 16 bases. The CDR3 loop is CSVAEEGRSNYGYTF. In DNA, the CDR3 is TGCAGCGTTGCTGAGGAGGGCAGAAGTAACTATGGCTACACCTTC. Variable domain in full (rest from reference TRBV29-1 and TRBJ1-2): SAVISQKPSRDICQRGTSLTIQCQVDSQVTMMFWYRQQPGQSLTLIATANQGSEATYESGFVIDKFPISRPNLTFSTLTVSNMSPEDSSIYLCSVAEEGRSNYGYTFGSGTRLTVV.

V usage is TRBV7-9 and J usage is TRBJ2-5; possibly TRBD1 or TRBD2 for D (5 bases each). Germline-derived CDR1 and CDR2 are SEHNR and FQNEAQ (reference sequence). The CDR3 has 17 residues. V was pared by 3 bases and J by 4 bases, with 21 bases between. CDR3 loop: CASSFLPHVERGETQYF. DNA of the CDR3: TGTGCCAGCAGCTTCCTCCCTCACGTAGAGAGGGGAGAGACCCAGTACTTC.

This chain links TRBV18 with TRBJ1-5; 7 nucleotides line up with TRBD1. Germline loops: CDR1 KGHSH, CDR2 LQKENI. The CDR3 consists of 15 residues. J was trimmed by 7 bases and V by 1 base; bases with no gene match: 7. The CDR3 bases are TGTGCCAGCTCACCACAGGACAGACAGGGACAGCCCCAGCATTTT. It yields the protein CASSPQDRQGQPQHF.

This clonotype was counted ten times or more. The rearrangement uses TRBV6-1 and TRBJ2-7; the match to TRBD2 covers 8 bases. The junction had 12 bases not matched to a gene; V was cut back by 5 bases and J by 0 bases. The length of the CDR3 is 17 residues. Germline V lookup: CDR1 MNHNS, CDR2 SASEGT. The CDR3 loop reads CASSTPGIAGPSYEQYF. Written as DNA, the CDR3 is TGTGCCAGCAGTACACCAGGAATAGCGGGGCCCTCCTACGAGCAGTACTTC.

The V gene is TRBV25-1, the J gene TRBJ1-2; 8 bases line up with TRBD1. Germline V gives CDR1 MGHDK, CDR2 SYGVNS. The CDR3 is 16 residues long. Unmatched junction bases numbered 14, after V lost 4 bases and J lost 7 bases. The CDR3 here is CASSGTDRASISGYTF. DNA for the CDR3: TGTGCCAGCAGTGGCACGGACAGGGCATCTATTAGTGGCTACACCTTC.

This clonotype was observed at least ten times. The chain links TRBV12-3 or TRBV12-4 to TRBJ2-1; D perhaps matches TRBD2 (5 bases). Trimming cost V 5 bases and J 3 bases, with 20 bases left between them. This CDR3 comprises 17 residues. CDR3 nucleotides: TGTGCCAGCAGTCCTTACAATCGGCCTAGCCTCTACAATGAGCAGTTCTTC. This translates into CASSPYNRPSLYNEQFF.

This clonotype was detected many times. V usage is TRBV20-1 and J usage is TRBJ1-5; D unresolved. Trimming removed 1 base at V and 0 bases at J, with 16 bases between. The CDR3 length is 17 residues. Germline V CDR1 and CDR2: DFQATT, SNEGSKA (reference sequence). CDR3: CSARVSGRGYSNQPQHF. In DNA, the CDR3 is TGCAGTGCTAGAGTATCGGGTCGGGGTTATAGCAATCAGCCCCAGCATTTT.

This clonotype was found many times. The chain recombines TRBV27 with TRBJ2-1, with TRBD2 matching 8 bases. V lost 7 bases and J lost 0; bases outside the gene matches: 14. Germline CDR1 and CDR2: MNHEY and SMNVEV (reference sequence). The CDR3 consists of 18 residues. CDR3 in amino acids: CASTQGRLAGPSYNEQFF. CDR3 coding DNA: TGTGCCAGCACCCAGGGCCGGCTAGCGGGCCCCTCCTACAATGAGCAGTTCTTC.

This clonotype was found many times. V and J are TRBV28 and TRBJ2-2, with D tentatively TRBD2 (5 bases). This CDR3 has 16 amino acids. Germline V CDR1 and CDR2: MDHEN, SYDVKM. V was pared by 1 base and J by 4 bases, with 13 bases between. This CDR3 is CASSLLLGVTTGELFF. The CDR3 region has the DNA TGTGCCAGCAGTTTATTGCTGGGAGTGACCACCGGGGAGCTGTTTTTT.

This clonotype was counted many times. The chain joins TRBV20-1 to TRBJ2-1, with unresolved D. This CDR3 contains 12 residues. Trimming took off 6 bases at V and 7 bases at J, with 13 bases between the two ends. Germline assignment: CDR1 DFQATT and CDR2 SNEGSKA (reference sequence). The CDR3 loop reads CSALAPGNEQFF. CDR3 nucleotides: TGCAGTGCCTTAGCCCCCGGGAATGAGCAGTTCTTC.

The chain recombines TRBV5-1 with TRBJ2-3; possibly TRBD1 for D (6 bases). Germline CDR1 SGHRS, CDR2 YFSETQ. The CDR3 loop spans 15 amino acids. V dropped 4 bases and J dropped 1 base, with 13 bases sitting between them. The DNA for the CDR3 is TGCGCCAGCAGCACGACAGGACGGGGCACAGATACGCAGTATTTT. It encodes CASSTTGRGTDTQYF. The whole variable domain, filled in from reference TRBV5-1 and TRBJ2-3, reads KAGVTQTPRYLIKTRGQQVTLSCSPISGHRSVSWYQQTPGQGLQFLFEYFSETQRNKGNFPGRFSGRQFSNSRSEMNVSTLELGDSALYLCASSTTGRGTDTQYFGPGTRLTVL.

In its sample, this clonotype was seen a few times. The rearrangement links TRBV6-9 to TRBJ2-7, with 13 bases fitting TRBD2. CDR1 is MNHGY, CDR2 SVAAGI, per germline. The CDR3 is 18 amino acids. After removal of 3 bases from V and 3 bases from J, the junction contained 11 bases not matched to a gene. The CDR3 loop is CASSYSTSGRALRYEQYF. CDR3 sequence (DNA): TGTGCCAGCAGTTACTCTACTAGCGGGAGGGCCTTGCGCTACGAGCAGTACTTC.

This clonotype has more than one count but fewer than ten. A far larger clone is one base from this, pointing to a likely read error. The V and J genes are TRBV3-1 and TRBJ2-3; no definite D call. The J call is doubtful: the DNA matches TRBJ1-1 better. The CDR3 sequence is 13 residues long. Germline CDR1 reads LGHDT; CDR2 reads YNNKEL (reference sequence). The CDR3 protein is CASSQDGVTVAFF. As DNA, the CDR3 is TGTGCCAGCAGCCAAGATGGGGTAACTGTAGCTTTCTTT.

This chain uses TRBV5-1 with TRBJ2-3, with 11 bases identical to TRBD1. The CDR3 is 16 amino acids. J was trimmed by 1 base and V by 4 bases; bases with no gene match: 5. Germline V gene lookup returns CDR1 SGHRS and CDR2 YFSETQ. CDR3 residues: CASSDPGQGGTDTQYF. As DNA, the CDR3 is TGCGCCAGCAGCGACCCGGGACAGGGGGGCACAGATACGCAGTATTTT.